The TCR beta chain described here comes from a study of cytomegalovirus exposure and HLA in healthy donors. PCR involved 60 Vbeta and 13 Jbeta primers. Some clones are missing from TCRdb's copy, which holds only in-frame ones; the method was immunoSEQ multiplex PCR. Of approximately 150,000 clones listed, roughly four fifths were seen once; the top ten hold 1.3% to 1.5%. Trimming cost V 2 bases and J 2 bases, with 8 bases left between them. CDR1 is SQVTM, CDR2 ANQGSEA, per germline. The CDR3 length is 13 residues. The rearrangement uses TRBV29-1 and TRBJ2-3; D is uncertain. The sample taken for sequencing was PBMCs. This TCR derives from a man in his fifties or sixties in good health and CMV-seronegative. In nucleotides, the CDR3 is TGCAGCGTTGAAATGTCCCTCACAGATACGCAGTATTTT. This encodes CSVEMSLTDTQYF.